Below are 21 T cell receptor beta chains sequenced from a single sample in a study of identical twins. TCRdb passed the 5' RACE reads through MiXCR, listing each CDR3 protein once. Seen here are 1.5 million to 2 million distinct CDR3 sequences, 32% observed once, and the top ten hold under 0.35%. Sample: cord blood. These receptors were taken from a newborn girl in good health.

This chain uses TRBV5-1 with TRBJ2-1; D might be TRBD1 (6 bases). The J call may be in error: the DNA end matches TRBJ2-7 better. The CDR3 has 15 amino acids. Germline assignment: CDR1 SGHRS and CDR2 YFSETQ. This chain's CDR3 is CASRPGQPSYNEQYF. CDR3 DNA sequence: TGCGCCAGCAGACCTGGACAGCCCAGCTACAATGAGCAGTACTTC.

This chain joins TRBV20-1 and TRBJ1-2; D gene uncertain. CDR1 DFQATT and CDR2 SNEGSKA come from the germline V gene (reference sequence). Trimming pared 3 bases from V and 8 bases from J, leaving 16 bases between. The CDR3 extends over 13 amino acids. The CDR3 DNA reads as TGCAGTGCTAGCCAGGACTCCGCAAGGGGCTACACCTTC. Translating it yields CSASQDSARGYTF.

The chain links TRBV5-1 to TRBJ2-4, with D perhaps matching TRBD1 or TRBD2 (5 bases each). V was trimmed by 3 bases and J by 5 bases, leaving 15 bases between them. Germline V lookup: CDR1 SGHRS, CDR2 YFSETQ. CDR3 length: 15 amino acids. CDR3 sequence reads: CASSSSGTVQNIQYF. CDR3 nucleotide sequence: TGCGCCAGCAGCTCATCCGGGACGGTGCAAAACATTCAGTACTTC.

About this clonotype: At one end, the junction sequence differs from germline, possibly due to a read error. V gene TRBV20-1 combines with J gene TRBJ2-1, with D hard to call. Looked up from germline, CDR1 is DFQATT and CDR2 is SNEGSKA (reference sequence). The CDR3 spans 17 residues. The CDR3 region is CSARALLGNYDYNEQLF. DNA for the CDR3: TGCAGTGCTAGAGCCTTGCTAGGCAATTACGATTACAATGAGCAGCTCTTC.

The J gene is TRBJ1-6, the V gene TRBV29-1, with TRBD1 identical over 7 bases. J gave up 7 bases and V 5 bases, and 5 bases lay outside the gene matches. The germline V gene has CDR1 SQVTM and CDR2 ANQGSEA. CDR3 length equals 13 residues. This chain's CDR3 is CSVSGGRNSPLHF. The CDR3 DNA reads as TGCAGCGTTTCAGGGGGACGGAATTCACCCCTCCACTTT.

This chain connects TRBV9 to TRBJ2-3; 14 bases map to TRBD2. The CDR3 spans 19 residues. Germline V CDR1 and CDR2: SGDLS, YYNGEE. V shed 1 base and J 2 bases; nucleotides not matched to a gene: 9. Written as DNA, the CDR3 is TGTGCCAGCAGCGTAACCGGGACTAGCGGGAGTGGTCCCACAGATACGCAGTATTTT. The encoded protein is CASSVTGTSGSGPTDTQYF.

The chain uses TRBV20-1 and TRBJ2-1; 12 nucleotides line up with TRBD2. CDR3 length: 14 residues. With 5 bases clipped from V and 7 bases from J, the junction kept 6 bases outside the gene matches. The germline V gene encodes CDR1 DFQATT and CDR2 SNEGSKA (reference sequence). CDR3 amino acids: CSAVTSGRKNEQFF. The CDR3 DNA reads TGCAGTGCTGTGACTAGCGGGAGAAAGAATGAGCAGTTCTTC.

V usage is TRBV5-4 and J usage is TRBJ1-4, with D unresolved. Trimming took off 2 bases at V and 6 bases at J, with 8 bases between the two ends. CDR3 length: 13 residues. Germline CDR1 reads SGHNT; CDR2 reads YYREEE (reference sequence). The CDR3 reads CASSFQADEKLFF. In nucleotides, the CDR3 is TGTGCCAGCAGCTTCCAGGCAGATGAAAAACTGTTTTTT.

CDR3 in DNA: TGTGCCAGCAATGCCCCTCTCGCGGGTACGCAGTATTTT. This gives the protein CASNAPLAGTQYF. The rearrangement joins TRBV7-9 to TRBJ2-3; D perhaps matches TRBD2 (5 bases). The germline V and J ends were trimmed by 7 bases and 8 bases, with 16 bases remaining between them. Germline V gene lookup returns CDR1 SEHNR and CDR2 FQNEAQ (reference sequence). The CDR3 extends over 13 amino acids. The full variable domain, with the rest looked up from reference TRBV7-9 and TRBJ2-3, is DTGVSQNPRHKITKRGQNVTFRCDPISEHNRLYWYRQTLGQGPEFLTYFQNEAQLEKSRLLSDRFSAERPKGSFSTLEIQRTEQGDSAMYLCASNAPLAGTQYFGPGTRLTVL.

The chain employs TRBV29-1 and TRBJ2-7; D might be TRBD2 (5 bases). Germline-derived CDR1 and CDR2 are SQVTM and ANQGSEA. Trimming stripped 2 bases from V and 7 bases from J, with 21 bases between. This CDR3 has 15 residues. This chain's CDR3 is CSVERRLARVDEQYF. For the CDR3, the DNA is TGCAGCGTTGAAAGGCGTCTAGCACGGGTGGATGAGCAGTACTTC.

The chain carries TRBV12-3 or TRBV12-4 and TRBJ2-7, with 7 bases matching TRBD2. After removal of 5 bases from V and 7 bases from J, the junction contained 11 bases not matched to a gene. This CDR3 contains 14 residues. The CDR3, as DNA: TGTGCCAGCAGTCCATTGACTAGCCACAATGAGCAGTACTTC. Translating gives CASSPLTSHNEQYF.

The CDR3 coding sequence is TGCAGTGCTAGAGGTTACAGGAGCTCCTACAATGAGCAGTTCTTC. Encoded protein: CSARGYRSSYNEQFF. The V gene is TRBV20-1, the J gene TRBJ2-1; TRBD1 is a possible D gene (5 bases). V dropped 1 base and J dropped 0 bases, with 10 bases sitting between them. CDR3 length: 15 amino acids. Per the germline V gene, CDR1 is DFQATT and CDR2 is SNEGSKA (reference sequence).

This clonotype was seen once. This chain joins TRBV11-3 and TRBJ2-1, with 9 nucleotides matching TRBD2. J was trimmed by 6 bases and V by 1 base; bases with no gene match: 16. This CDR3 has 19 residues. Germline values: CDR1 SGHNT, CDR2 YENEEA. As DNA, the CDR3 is TGTGCCAGCAGCTTAGGACGTCTACGGCGGGGGGGCCCCTGCAATGAGCAGTTCTTC. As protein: CASSLGRLRRGGPCNEQFF.

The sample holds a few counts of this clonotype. CDR3 sequence reads: CASSRKWASNEKLFF. CDR3 DNA: TGTGCCAGCAGTCGCAAATGGGCGTCTAATGAAAAACTGTTTTTT. This chain links TRBV27 with TRBJ1-4, with no clear D. Germline V gene lookup returns CDR1 MNHEY and CDR2 SMNVEV (reference sequence). Deletions cut 5 bases from V and 3 bases from J, with 13 bases between. There are 15 residues in the CDR3.

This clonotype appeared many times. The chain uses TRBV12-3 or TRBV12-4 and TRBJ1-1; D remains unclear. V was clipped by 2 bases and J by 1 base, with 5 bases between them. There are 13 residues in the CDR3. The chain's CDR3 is CASSLFENTEAFF. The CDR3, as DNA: TGTGCCAGCAGTTTATTTGAGAACACTGAAGCTTTCTTT.

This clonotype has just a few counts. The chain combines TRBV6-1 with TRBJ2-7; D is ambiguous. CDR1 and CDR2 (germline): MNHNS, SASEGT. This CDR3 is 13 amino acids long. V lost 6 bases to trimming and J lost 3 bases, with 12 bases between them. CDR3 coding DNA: TGTGCCAGCAGCCCGACCGACCTCTACGAGCAGTACTTC. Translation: CASSPTDLYEQYF.

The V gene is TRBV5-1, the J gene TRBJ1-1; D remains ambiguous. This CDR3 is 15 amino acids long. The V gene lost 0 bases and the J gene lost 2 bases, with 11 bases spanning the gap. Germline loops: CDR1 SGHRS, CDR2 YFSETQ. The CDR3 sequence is CASSLDLDSNTEAFF. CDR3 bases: TGCGCCAGCAGCTTGGATCTCGATTCCAACACTGAAGCTTTCTTT.

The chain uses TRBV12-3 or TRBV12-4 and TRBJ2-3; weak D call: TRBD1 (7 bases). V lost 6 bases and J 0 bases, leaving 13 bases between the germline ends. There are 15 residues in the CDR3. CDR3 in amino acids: CASSRGVRSTDTQYF. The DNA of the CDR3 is TGTGCCAGCAGCAGGGGGGTGCGGAGCACAGATACGCAGTATTTT.

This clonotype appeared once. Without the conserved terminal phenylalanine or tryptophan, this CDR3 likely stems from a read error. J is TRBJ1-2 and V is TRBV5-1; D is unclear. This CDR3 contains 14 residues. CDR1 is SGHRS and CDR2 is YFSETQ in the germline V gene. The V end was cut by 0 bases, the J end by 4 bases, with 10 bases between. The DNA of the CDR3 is TGCGCCAGCAGCTTGGAAATCGGGGTCTATGGCTACACCATC. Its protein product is CASSLEIGVYGYTI.

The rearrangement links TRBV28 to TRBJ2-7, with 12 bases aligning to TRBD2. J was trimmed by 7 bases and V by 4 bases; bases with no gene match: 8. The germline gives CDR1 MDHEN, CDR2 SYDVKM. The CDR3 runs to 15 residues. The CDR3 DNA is TGTGCCAGCAGTTCCCCGACTAGCGGGAGCGCTGAGCAGTACTTC. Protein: CASSSPTSGSAEQYF.

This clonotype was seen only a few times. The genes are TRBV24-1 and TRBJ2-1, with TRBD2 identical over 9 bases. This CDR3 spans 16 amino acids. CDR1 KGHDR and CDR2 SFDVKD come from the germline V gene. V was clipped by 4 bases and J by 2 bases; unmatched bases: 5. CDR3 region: CATSDPTSGTYNEQFF. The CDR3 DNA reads TGTGCCACCAGTGACCCGACTAGCGGTACCTACAATGAGCAGTTCTTC.